The 26 T cell receptor beta chains below all came from one sample that was sequenced in a study of blood T cell repertoires in COVID-19. TCRdb keeps only in-frame clones here, not all; method: immunoSEQ multiplex PCR. In the table there are roughly 140,000 clones, around 89% of which are singletons. Source material: peripheral blood. Receptors originate from a woman aged 40 to 50 with acute or convalescent COVID-19.

This sequence joins TRBV19 and TRBJ1-1; tentatively, D is TRBD1 (5 bases). The CDR3 totals 13 residues. Germline loops: CDR1 LNHDA, CDR2 SQIVND (reference sequence). V was trimmed by 7 bases and J by 2 bases, leaving 11 bases between them. The CDR3 reads CASTRDSNTEAFF. CDR3 nucleotides: TGTGCCAGTACCCGGGACTCTAACACTGAAGCTTTCTTT.

The V and J genes are TRBV6-1 and TRBJ1-5; tentatively, D is TRBD1 (6 bases). The length of the CDR3 is 16 residues. V lost 4 bases, J lost 3 bases, and 16 bases lay in between. CDR1 and CDR2 from the germline V gene are MNHNS and SASEGT. The CDR3 coding sequence is TGTGCCAGCAGTGTGGCGACAGGTCGAGTCAATCAGCCCCAGCATTTT. Translation: CASSVATGRVNQPQHF.

This sequence joins TRBV7-9 and TRBJ2-3, with D maybe TRBD2 (7 bases). Trimming took 1 base from V and 5 from J, leaving 13 bases between them. This CDR3 spans 15 amino acids. Germline lookup yields CDR1 SEHNR and CDR2 FQNEAQ (reference sequence). In DNA form, the CDR3 reads TGTGCCAGCAGCTTAGGACTGGGGGGGCGAGATACGCAGTATTTT. Its protein is CASSLGLGGRDTQYF.

J is TRBJ2-1 and V is TRBV5-1; 8 nucleotides match TRBD1. There are 16 residues in the CDR3. V shed 0 bases, J shed 2 bases, and the junction held 4 bases outside the gene matches. Germline V lookup: CDR1 SGHRS, CDR2 YFSETQ. The CDR3 loop reads CASSLAGTGTYNEQFF. In DNA, the CDR3 is TGCGCCAGCAGCTTGGCCGGGACAGGCACCTACAATGAGCAGTTCTTC.

The rearrangement links TRBV5-1 to TRBJ1-3; D call uncertain. Trimming pared 0 bases from V and 2 bases from J, leaving 6 bases between. The CDR3 sequence is 14 residues long. Germline V CDR1 and CDR2: SGHRS, YFSETQ. The chain's CDR3 is CASSLATPGNTIYF. In nucleotides, the CDR3 is TGCGCCAGCAGCTTGGCCACACCTGGAAACACCATATATTTT. The full variable domain, rest sourced from reference TRBV5-1 and TRBJ1-3, is KAGVTQTPRYLIKTRGQQVTLSCSPISGHRSVSWYQQTPGQGLQFLFEYFSETQRNKGNFPGRFSGRQFSNSRSEMNVSTLELGDSALYLCASSLATPGNTIYFGEGSWLTVV.

The chain links TRBV18 to TRBJ2-3, with TRBD1 identical over 7 bases. V lost 5 bases and J lost 2; bases outside the gene matches: 7. Germline CDR1 KGHSH, CDR2 LQKENI. The CDR3 is 15 amino acids. The CDR3 bases are TGTGCCAGCTCAGCCGACAGGGTGACCACAGATACGCAGTATTTT. Translated: CASSADRVTTDTQYF. The full variable domain, completed using reference TRBV18 and TRBJ2-3, is NAGVMQNPRHLVRRRGQEARLRCSPMKGHSHVYWYRQLPEEGLKFMVYLQKENIIDESGMPKERFSAEFPKEGPSILRIQQVVRGDSAAYFCASSADRVTTDTQYFGPGTRLTVL.

CDR3 coding DNA: TGTGCCACCACAAACCGGGACAGGGGTTCAGATGGCTACACCTTC. Encoded protein: CATTNRDRGSDGYTF. The chain employs TRBV15 and TRBJ1-2; 10 nucleotides agree with TRBD1. Per germline, CDR1 LNHNV and CDR2 YYDKDF (reference sequence). The ends lost 7 bases at V and 6 bases at J; junction bases unmatched: 11. This CDR3 is 15 amino acids long. Looking up the rest from reference TRBV15 and TRBJ1-2 gives the full variable domain: DAMVIQNPRYQVTQFGKPVTLSCSQTLNHNVMYWYQQKSSQAPKLLFHYYDKDFNNEADTPDNFQSRRPNTSFCFLDIRSPGLGDTAMYLCATTNRDRGSDGYTFGSGTRLTVV.

CDR3 region: CASSGNGETQYF. The CDR3 nucleotides are TGTGCCAGTAGCGGGAACGGGGAGACCCAGTACTTC. The chain recombines TRBV19 with TRBJ2-5, with TRBD2 as a possible D gene (5 bases). This CDR3 spans 12 amino acids. In germline, CDR1 is LNHDA, CDR2 SQIVND (reference sequence). V was trimmed by 6 bases and J by 5 bases, leaving 10 bases between them.

This clone has only one observation. The V and J genes are TRBV28 and TRBJ1-2; the match to TRBD1 covers 8 bases. The V gene's germline CDR1 is MDHEN and CDR2 SYDVKM. This CDR3 has 16 residues. V lost 7 bases to trimming and J lost 1 base; unmatched junction nucleotides: 11. The CDR3 DNA is TGTGCCAGCACCAACGGGGGGACAGGAATTAACTATGGCTACACCTTC. Translated: CASTNGGTGINYGYTF.

V gene TRBV5-1 combines with J gene TRBJ2-5; 7 bases agree with TRBD1. The CDR3 is made up of 13 amino acids. From germline, CDR1 is SGHRS and CDR2 YFSETQ. V was clipped by 4 bases and J by 5 bases; unmatched bases: 5. The CDR3 loop is CASSPDRAETQYF. The CDR3 DNA is TGCGCCAGCAGCCCAGACAGGGCGGAGACCCAGTACTTC.

The chain links TRBV19 to TRBJ1-3; D is uncertain. V lost 9 bases, J lost 0 bases, and 9 bases lay in between. CDR1 is LNHDA and CDR2 is SQIVND in the germline V gene (reference sequence). The CDR3 has 13 amino acids. The CDR3 here is CASATSSGNTIYF. CDR3 nucleotides: TGTGCCAGCGCGACAAGCTCTGGAAACACCATATATTTT.

The genes are TRBV19 and TRBJ1-5; 9 bases match TRBD1. CDR1 and CDR2 (germline): LNHDA, SQIVND (reference sequence). J was trimmed by 7 bases and V by 9 bases; bases with no gene match: 10. This CDR3 spans 14 amino acids. The CDR3 spells CASHRGHQFQPQHF. The CDR3 region has the DNA TGTGCCAGCCACAGGGGGCATCAGTTCCAGCCCCAGCATTTT.

The CDR3 nucleotides are TGTGCCATCAACCCGACAGGCGCCTACGAGCAGTACTTC. The encoded protein is CAINPTGAYEQYF. V and J are TRBV10-3 and TRBJ2-7; D is possibly TRBD1 (6 bases). The germline V and J ends were trimmed by 7 bases and 2 bases, with 12 bases remaining between them. CDR1 and CDR2 (germline): ENHRY, SYGVKD. This CDR3 is 13 amino acids long.

The CDR3 nucleotides read TGTGCCACCAGCAGAGAACCTAACGTAAATCAGCCCCAGCATTTT. Translation: CATSREPNVNQPQHF. The chain joins TRBV15 to TRBJ1-5; unclear D gene. CDR1 and CDR2 from the germline V gene are LNHNV and YYDKDF (reference sequence). The V end lost 0 bases, the J end lost 4 bases, and 10 bases lay between the germline ends. The CDR3 totals 15 residues.

This chain joins TRBV12-3 or TRBV12-4 and TRBJ2-2; 8 positions agree with TRBD2. The CDR3 consists of 13 residues. Trimming at V came to 7 bases and at J to 4 bases, leaving 2 bases not matched to a gene. The CDR3 reads CASKLAVTGELFF. DNA of the CDR3: TGTGCCAGCAAACTAGCGGTCACCGGGGAGCTGTTTTTT.

The chain recombines TRBV7-9 with TRBJ2-5; 10 bases are a match to TRBD1. Unmatched junction bases numbered 11, after V lost 3 bases and J lost 4 bases. CDR3 length: 17 amino acids. Per the germline V gene, CDR1 is SEHNR and CDR2 is FQNEAQ (reference sequence). Here the CDR3 DNA reads TGTGCCAGCAGCTTGGGCGCGGGCGGGACAGGGGCAGAGACCCAGTACTTC. It encodes CASSLGAGGTGAETQYF.

The rearrangement links TRBV24-1 to TRBJ1-2; 9 bases fit TRBD1. The ends lost 4 bases at V and 6 bases at J; junction bases unmatched: 11. The length of the CDR3 is 16 residues. CDR1 is KGHDR, CDR2 SFDVKD, per germline. This CDR3 is CATSESPGQGNDGYTF. As DNA, the CDR3 is TGTGCCACCAGTGAGTCACCGGGACAGGGAAATGATGGCTACACCTTC.

CDR3 nucleotides: TGCGCCAGCAGGCGAGACAGGGGGCTGGGTTACGAGCAGTACTTC. Translating gives CASRRDRGLGYEQYF. V is TRBV4-1 and J is TRBJ2-7; TRBD1 agrees at 10 bases. This CDR3 has 15 residues. CDR1 and CDR2 from the germline V gene are MGHRA and YSYEKL. J gave up 4 bases and V 6 bases, and 9 bases lay outside the gene matches.

The CDR3 spells CASSEAPTGDTEAFF. The DNA for the CDR3 is TGTGCCAGCAGTGAAGCCCCGACAGGGGACACTGAAGCTTTCTTT. V gene TRBV25-1 combines with J gene TRBJ1-1, with TRBD1 matching over 8 bases. The CDR3 spans 15 residues. V lost 2 bases and J lost 3; bases outside the gene matches: 5. CDR1 is MGHDK, CDR2 SYGVNS, per germline.

Here the CDR3 DNA reads TGTGCCAGTAGTCTCCGGACAGGGACGGGCTATGGCTACACCTTC. Translated, it gives CASSLRTGTGYGYTF. The chain is built from TRBV19 and TRBJ1-2; 8 positions match TRBD1. The germline V gene encodes CDR1 LNHDA and CDR2 SQIVND (reference sequence). The CDR3 totals 15 residues. Trimming cost V 5 bases and J 4 bases; bases outside gene matches: 9.

The chain employs TRBV21-1 and TRBJ2-7; TRBD1 is the table's D call, not checked against the DNA. TRBV21-1 is a pseudogene locus. The CDR3 contains 16 residues. CDR3 residues: CASSKAGSLGAYEQYF. The CDR3 DNA sequence: TGTGCCAGCAGCAAAGCAGGCAGCCTGGGCGCCTACGAGCAGTACTTC.

The chain joins TRBV5-1 to TRBJ2-7; D remains unclear. Germline lookup yields CDR1 SGHRS and CDR2 YFSETQ. V was pared by 1 base and J by 2 bases, with 13 bases between. This CDR3 is built from 15 residues. CDR3 sequence: CASSLFETPTYEQYF. In nucleotides, the CDR3 is TGCGCCAGCAGCTTGTTTGAGACACCTACCTACGAGCAGTACTTC.

The genes are TRBV10-3 and TRBJ1-6; D possibly corresponds to TRBD1 (5 bases). Trimming took 2 bases from V and 5 from J, leaving 16 bases between them. The CDR3 consists of 17 residues. The germline V gene encodes CDR1 ENHRY and CDR2 SYGVKD. The CDR3 DNA follows: TGTGCCATCAGTGAGACCTCACTTGGACATAATAATTCACCCCTCCACTTT. This translates into CAISETSLGHNNSPLHF.

CDR3 nucleotides: TGTGCCAGCAGTACGGGGGTTCGGGAGGGCCGCGATACGCAGTATTTT. This codes for CASSTGVREGRDTQYF. J is TRBJ2-3 and V is TRBV7-8; 8 bases line up with TRBD2. The trim removed 6 bases at V and 6 bases at J, leaving 14 bases unmatched. Germline lookup yields CDR1 SGHVS and CDR2 FQNEAQ. The CDR3 runs 16 residues.

This chain connects TRBV6-5 to TRBJ2-3, with D hard to call. The CDR3 consists of 16 residues. Germline lookup yields CDR1 MNHEY and CDR2 SVGAGI. Trimming cost V 0 bases and J 3 bases, with 13 bases left between them. The DNA of the CDR3 is TGTGCCAGCAGTTACTCCGCGGCTAGTGGGACAGATACGCAGTATTTT. This gives the protein CASSYSAASGTDTQYF.

This sequence joins TRBV14 and TRBJ1-1; 9 bases agree with TRBD1. CDR3 size: 17 residues. V lost 4 bases, J lost 1 base, and 10 bases stayed unmatched. The germline V gene has CDR1 SGHDN and CDR2 FVKESK. The CDR3 protein is CASSPLGQGLGNTEAFF. As DNA, the CDR3 is TGTGCCAGCAGCCCCTTGGGACAGGGATTAGGGAACACTGAAGCTTTCTTT.